This entry lists 13 T cell receptor beta chains sequenced from one sample in a study of T cell changes during pregnancy in multiple sclerosis. Using immunoSEQ multiplex PCR, the repertoire was profiled, and TCRdb retains in-frame clones only, with some absent. Altogether fewer than 65,000 clones are present, about nine tenths being singletons, with the ten largest covering roughly 3.3%. Sequenced here: peripheral blood, sampled in the first trimester of pregnancy. The receptors were gathered from a female donor in good health, enrolled as a control in a pregnancy study.

This sequence joins TRBV19 and TRBJ2-5; D call uncertain. V was trimmed by 3 bases and J by 3 bases, leaving 2 bases between them. This CDR3 comprises 11 residues. The germline V gene encodes CDR1 LNHDA and CDR2 SQIVND (reference sequence). Here the CDR3 reads CASSIEETQYF. The CDR3 nucleotides are TGTGCCAGTAGTATCGAAGAGACCCAGTACTTC.

This sequence joins TRBV18 and TRBJ1-1; 8 positions agree with TRBD1. V lost 6 bases and J lost 3; bases outside the gene matches: 15. Germline V lookup: CDR1 KGHSH, CDR2 LQKENI. The CDR3 length is 17 residues. CDR3 DNA: TGTGCCAGCTCGCCCAAGACAGGGGACTACTCCCACACTGAAGCTTTCTTT. It codes for CASSPKTGDYSHTEAFF.

This clone was seen a single time. The chain has TRBV10-3 and TRBJ1-2; D gene uncertain. Germline V gene sequence: CDR1 ENHRY, CDR2 SYGVKD. Trimming pared 2 bases from V and 4 bases from J, leaving 14 bases between. The CDR3 consists of 15 residues. The CDR3 spells CAISEEGQRSYGYTF. The CDR3 nucleotides are TGTGCCATCAGTGAGGAAGGCCAGAGGAGCTATGGCTACACCTTC.

This chain connects TRBV29-1 to TRBJ2-1; 9 bases are shared with TRBD1. The J segment lost 9 bases and the V segment lost 2 bases, leaving 5 bases of the junction unmatched. Germline lookup yields CDR1 SQVTM and CDR2 ANQGSEA. The CDR3 totals 13 residues. The CDR3 loop reads CSVELTGGGEQFF. CDR3 DNA sequence: TGCAGCGTTGAACTGACAGGGGGTGGTGAGCAGTTCTTC.

This clone occurred once. J is TRBJ1-2 and V is TRBV9; no firm D call. V was pared by 4 bases and J by 4 bases, with 14 bases between. In germline, CDR1 is SGDLS, CDR2 YYNGEE. The CDR3 extends over 14 amino acids. The CDR3 protein is CASSPPFNIYGYTF. CDR3 bases: TGTGCCAGCAGCCCGCCCTTTAACATCTATGGCTACACCTTC.

The chain carries TRBV29-1 and TRBJ1-1; possible D gene TRBD1, 6 bases. This CDR3 has 13 amino acids. Germline CDR1 is SQVTM and CDR2 is ANQGSEA. V dropped 8 bases and J dropped 2 bases, with 15 bases sitting between them. The CDR3 DNA reads as TGCAGCTTTTTCGGGACAACTAACACTGAAGCTTTCTTT. Its translation: CSFFGTTNTEAFF.

This clone was detected only once. The rearrangement joins TRBV6-1 to TRBJ2-1, with 7 nucleotides matching TRBD1. V gave up 2 bases and J gave up 13 bases; unmatched junction bases: 5. Germline CDR1 reads MNHNS; CDR2 reads SASEGT. This CDR3 has 12 amino acids. CDR3 nucleotide sequence: TGTGCCAGCAGTGAATCAGGGACAGCCCAGTTCTTC. Translation gives CASSESGTAQFF.

This clone turned up a few times. The chain combines TRBV7-9 with TRBJ2-1, with a weak D call TRBD2 (5 bases). The V end lost 4 bases, the J end lost 4 bases, and 17 bases lay between the germline ends. Germline assignment: CDR1 SEHNR and CDR2 FQNEAQ (reference sequence). The CDR3 runs to 16 residues. The chain's CDR3 is CASSSEVAHEYNEQFF. In DNA form, the CDR3 reads TGTGCCAGCAGCTCCGAGGTAGCGCACGAATACAATGAGCAGTTCTTC. Full variable domain (rest looked up from reference TRBV7-9 and TRBJ2-1): DTGVSQNPRHKITKRGQNVTFRCDPISEHNRLYWYRQTLGQGPEFLTYFQNEAQLEKSRLLSDRFSAERPKGSFSTLEIQRTEQGDSAMYLCASSSEVAHEYNEQFFGPGTRLTVL.

The J gene is TRBJ2-7, the V gene TRBV5-1; 9 nucleotides align to TRBD1. Trimming cost V 7 bases and J 6 bases; bases outside gene matches: 5. The CDR3 runs to 12 residues. Germline-derived CDR1 and CDR2 are SGHRS and YFSETQ. The CDR3 is CASGSGQGEQYF. CDR3 in DNA: TGCGCCAGCGGCTCGGGACAGGGCGAGCAGTACTTC.

This clone came up once. CDR3 DNA: TGCAGCTTTAGCGGGAGGTGGTTATCCTACAATGAGCAGTTCTTC. Encoded protein: CSFSGRWLSYNEQFF. The chain combines TRBV29-1 with TRBJ2-1; 10 nucleotides agree with TRBD2. Germline V lookup: CDR1 SQVTM, CDR2 ANQGSEA. The junction had 8 bases not matched to a gene; V was cut back by 8 bases and J by 1 base. CDR3 size: 15 residues.

The chain employs TRBV7-2 and TRBJ2-5; 9 nucleotides agree with TRBD2. The CDR3 length is 15 residues. J was trimmed by 3 bases and V by 5 bases; bases with no gene match: 7. From germline, CDR1 is SGHTA and CDR2 FQGNSA. CDR3 protein: CASSETSGSKETQYF. The DNA of the CDR3 is TGTGCCAGCAGCGAGACTAGCGGCAGCAAAGAGACCCAGTACTTC.

The chain couples TRBV11-3 to TRBJ1-2; no clear D. With 5 bases removed from V and 4 bases from J, the gap between germline ends came to 8 bases. Germline-derived CDR1 and CDR2 are SGHNT and YENEEA. This CDR3 is built from 12 residues. The CDR3 region has the DNA TGTGCCAGCAGCCGGGATTTCTATGGCTACACCTTC. This encodes CASSRDFYGYTF.

The rearrangement joins TRBV7-3 to TRBJ2-3, with 7 bases that match TRBD1. CDR1 and CDR2 from the germline V gene are SGHTA and FQGTGA. CDR3 length equals 15 residues. V gave up 4 bases and J gave up 7 bases; unmatched junction bases: 11. CDR3 sequence: CASSSRDSQINTQYF. CDR3 sequence (DNA): TGTGCCAGCAGCTCAAGGGACAGCCAAATAAATACGCAGTATTTT.